This TCR beta chain was profiled in a study of control samples from healthy donors and cancer patients. Only in-frame clones appear in the TCRdb table, and some are missing; sequencing was by immunoSEQ multiplex PCR. The data show some 120,000 clones, about nine tenths seen once. What was sequenced was blood. The clonotype was recovered from a man aged 35 to 55 in good health.

The CDR3 loop is CATSDLLKVDSYNSPLHF. In DNA form, the CDR3 reads TGTGCCACCAGTGATTTGCTGAAGGTTGACTCCTATAATTCACCCCTCCACTTT. The chain is built from TRBV24-1 and TRBJ1-6, with D uncertain. The CDR3 is 18 residues long. Germline V gene data show CDR1 as KGHDR and CDR2 as SFDVKD. The V and J ends lost 0 bases and 0 bases respectively, with 11 bases between them.